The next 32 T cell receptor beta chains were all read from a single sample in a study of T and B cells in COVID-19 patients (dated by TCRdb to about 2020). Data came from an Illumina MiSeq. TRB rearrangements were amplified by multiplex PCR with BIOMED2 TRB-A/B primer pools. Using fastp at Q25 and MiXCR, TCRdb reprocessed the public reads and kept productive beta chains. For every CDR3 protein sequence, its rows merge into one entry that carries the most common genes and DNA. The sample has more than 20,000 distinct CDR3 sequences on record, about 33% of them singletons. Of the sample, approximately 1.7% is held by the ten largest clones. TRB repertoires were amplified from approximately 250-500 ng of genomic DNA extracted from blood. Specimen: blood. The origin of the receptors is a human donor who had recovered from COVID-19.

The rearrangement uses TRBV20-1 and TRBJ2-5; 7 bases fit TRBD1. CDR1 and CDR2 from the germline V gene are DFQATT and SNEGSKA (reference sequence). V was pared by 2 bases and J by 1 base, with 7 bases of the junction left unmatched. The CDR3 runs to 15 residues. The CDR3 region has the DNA TGCAGTGCTAGATCTGACCACAGGGGCCAAGAGACCCAGTACTTC. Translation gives CSARSDHRGQETQYF.

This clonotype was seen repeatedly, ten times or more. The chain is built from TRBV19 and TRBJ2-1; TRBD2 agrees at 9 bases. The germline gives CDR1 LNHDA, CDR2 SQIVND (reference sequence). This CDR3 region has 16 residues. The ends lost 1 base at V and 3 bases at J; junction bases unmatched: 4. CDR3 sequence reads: CASSIVWREGYNEQFF. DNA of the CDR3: TGTGCCAGTAGTATAGTTTGGCGGGAGGGCTACAATGAGCAGTTCTTC.

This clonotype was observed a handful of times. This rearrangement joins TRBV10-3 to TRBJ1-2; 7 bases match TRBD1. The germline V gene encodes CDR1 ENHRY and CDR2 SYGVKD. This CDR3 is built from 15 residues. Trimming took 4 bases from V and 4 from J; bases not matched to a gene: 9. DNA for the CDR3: TGTGCCATCAGTGGTGACAGGGTGGCACCCTATGGCTACACCTTC. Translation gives CAISGDRVAPYGYTF.

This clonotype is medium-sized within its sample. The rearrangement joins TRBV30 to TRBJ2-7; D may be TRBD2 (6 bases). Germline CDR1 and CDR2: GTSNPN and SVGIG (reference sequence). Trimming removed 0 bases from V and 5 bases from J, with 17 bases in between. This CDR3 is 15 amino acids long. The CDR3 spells CAWSVRRRGGHEQYF. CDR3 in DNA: TGTGCCTGGAGTGTACGGAGAAGGGGAGGCCACGAGCAGTACTTC. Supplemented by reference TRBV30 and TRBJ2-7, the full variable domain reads SQTIHQWPATLVQPVGSPLSLECTVEGTSNPNLYWYRQAAGRGLQLLFYSVGIGQISSEVPQNLSASRPQDRQFILSSKKLLLSDSGFYLCAWSVRRRGGHEQYFGPGTRLTVT.

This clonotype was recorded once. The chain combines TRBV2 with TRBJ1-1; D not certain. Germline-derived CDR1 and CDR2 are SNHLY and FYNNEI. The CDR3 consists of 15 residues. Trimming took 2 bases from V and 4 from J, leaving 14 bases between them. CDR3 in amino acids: CASSESIGFGTEAFF. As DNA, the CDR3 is TGTGCCAGCAGTGAATCCATAGGGTTCGGCACTGAAGCTTTCTTT. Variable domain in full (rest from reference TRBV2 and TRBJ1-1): EPEVTQTPSHQVTQMGQEVILRCVPISNHLYFYWYRQILGQKVEFLVSFYNNEISEKSEIFDDQFSVERPDGSNFTLKIRSTKLEDSAMYFCASSESIGFGTEAFFGQGTRLTVV.

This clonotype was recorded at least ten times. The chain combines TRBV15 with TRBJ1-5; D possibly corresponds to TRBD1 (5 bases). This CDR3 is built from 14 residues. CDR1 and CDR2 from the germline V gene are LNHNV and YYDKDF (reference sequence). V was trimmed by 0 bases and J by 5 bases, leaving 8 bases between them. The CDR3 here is CATSRESRDQPQHF. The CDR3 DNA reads TGTGCCACCAGCAGAGAAAGCAGGGATCAGCCCCAGCATTTT.

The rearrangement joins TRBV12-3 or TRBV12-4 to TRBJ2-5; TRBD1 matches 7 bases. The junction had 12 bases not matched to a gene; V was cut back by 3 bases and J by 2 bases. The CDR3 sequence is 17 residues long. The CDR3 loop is CASSLLFGDREQETQYF. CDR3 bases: TGTGCCAGCAGTTTGCTCTTTGGTGACAGGGAACAAGAGACCCAGTACTTC.

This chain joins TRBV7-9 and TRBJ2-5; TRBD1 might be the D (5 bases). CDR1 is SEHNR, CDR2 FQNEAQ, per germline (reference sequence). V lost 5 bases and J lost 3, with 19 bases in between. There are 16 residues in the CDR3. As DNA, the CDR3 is TGTGCCAGCAGCCCCCCAGGGCAGCTGCTTAAAGAGACCCAGTACTTC. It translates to CASSPPGQLLKETQYF.

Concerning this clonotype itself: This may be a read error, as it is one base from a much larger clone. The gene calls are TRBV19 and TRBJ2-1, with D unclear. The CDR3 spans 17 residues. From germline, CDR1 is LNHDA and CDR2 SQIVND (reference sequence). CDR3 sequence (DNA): TGTCCCAGTAGCAAGCAGACACCGGCGAGCTCCTACAATGAGCAGTTCTTC. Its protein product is CPSSKQTPASSYNEQFF. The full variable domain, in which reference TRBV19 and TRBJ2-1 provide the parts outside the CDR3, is DGGITQSPKYLFRKEGQNVTLSCEQNLNHDAMYWYRQDPGQGLRLIYYSQIVNDFQKGDIAEGYSVSREKKESFPLTVTSAQKNPTAFYLCPSSKQTPASSYNEQFFGPGTRLTVL.

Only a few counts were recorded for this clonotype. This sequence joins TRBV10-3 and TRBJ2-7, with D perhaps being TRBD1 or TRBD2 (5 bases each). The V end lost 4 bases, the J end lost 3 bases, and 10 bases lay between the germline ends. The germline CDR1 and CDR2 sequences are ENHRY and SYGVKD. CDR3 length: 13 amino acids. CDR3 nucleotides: TGTGCCATCAGTGGGGGGTCGGGCTACGAGCAGTACTTC. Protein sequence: CAISGGSGYEQYF.

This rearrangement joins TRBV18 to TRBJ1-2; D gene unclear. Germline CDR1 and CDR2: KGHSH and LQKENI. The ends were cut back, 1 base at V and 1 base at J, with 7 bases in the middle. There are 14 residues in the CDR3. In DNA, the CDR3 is TGTGCCAGCTCACCACGGCAGAGTAACTATGGCTACACCTTC. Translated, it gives CASSPRQSNYGYTF.

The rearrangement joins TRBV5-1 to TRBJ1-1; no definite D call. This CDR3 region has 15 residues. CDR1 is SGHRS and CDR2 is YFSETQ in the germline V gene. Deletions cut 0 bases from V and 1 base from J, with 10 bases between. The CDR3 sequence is CASSLALDSNTEAFF. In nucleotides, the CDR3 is TGCGCCAGCAGCTTGGCCCTTGATTCGAACACTGAAGCTTTCTTT.

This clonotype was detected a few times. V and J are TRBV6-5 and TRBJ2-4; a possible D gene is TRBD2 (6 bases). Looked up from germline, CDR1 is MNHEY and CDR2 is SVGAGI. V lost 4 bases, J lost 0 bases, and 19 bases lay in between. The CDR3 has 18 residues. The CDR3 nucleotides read TGTGCCAGCAGTTTACTGACCGGCGGGAATCTAGCCAAAAACATTCAGTACTTC. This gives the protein CASSLLTGGNLAKNIQYF.

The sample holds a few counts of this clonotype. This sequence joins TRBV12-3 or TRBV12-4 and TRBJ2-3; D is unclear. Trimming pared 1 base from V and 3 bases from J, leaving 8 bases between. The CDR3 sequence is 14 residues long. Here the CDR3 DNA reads TGTGCCAGCAGTTTAGGGGGTACGACAGATACGCAGTATTTT. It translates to CASSLGGTTDTQYF.

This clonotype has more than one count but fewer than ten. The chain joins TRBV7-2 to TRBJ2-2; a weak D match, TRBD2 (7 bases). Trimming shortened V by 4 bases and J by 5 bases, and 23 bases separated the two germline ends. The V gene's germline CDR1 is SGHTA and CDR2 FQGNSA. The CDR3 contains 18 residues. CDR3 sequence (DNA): TGTGCCAGCAGCTCTGGGTTAGGCGGGGGCGGTTTAACCGGGGAGCTGTTTTTT. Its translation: CASSSGLGGGGLTGELFF.

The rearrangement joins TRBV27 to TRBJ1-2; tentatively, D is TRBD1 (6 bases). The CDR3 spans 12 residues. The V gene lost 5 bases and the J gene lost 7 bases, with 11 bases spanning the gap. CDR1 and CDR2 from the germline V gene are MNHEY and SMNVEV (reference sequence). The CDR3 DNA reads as TGTGCCAGCAGTGGAGACAGGTCTGGCTACACCTTC. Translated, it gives CASSGDRSGYTF.

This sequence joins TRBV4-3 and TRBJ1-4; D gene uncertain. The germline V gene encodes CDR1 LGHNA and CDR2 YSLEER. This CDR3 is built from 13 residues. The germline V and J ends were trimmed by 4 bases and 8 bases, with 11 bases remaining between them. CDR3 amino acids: CASSPDQKEKLFF. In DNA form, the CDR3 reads TGCGCCAGCAGCCCCGACCAAAAGGAAAAACTGTTTTTT.

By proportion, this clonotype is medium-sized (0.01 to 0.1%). Here the CDR3 reads CASGNLWYNEQFF. The CDR3 nucleotides are TGTGCCAGTGGGAACCTTTGGTACAATGAGCAGTTCTTC. This chain connects TRBV19 to TRBJ2-1; D not resolved. CDR3 length equals 13 residues. Trimming removed 8 bases from V and 4 bases from J, with 12 bases in between. The V gene's germline CDR1 is LNHDA and CDR2 SQIVND (reference sequence).

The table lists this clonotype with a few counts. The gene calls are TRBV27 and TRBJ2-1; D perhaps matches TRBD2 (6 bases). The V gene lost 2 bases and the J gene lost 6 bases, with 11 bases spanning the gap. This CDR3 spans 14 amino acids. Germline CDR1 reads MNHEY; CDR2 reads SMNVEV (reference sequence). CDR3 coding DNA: TGTGCCAGCAGTTTAGCGGGACTGGGCAATGAGCAGTTCTTC. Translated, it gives CASSLAGLGNEQFF.

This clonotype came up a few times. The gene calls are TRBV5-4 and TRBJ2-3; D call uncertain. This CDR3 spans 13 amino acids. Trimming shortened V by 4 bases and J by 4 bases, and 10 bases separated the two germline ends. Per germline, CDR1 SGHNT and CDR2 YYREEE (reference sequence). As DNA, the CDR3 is TGTGCCAGCAGCGTCAGCCTGTCAGATACGCAGTATTTT. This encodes CASSVSLSDTQYF.

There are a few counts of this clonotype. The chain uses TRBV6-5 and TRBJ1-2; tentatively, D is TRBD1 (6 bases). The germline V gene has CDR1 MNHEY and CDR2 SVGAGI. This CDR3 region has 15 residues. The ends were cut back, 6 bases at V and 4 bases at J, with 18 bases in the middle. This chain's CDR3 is CASSFDRTTPYGYTF. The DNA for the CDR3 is TGTGCCAGCAGCTTTGACAGGACAACCCCCTATGGCTACACCTTC.

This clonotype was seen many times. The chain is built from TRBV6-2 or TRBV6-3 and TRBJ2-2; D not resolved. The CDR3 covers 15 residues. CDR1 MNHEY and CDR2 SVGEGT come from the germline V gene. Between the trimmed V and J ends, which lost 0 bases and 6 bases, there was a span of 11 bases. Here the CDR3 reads CASSYSRHPAGELFF. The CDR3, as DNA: TGTGCCAGCAGTTACTCTCGACACCCTGCCGGGGAGCTGTTTTTT.

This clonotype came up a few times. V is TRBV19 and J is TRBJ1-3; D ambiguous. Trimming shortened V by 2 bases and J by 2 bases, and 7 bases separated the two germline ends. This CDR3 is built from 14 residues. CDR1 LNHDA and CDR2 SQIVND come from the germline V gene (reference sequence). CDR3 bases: TGTGCCAGTAGTATACAAGGAACTGGAAACACCATATATTTT. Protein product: CASSIQGTGNTIYF.

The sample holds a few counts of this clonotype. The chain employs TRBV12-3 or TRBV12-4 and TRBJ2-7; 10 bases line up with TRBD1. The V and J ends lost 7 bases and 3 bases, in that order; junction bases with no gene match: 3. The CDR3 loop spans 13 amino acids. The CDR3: CASTRTGGYEQYF. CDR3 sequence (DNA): TGTGCCAGCACGAGGACAGGGGGCTACGAGCAGTACTTC.

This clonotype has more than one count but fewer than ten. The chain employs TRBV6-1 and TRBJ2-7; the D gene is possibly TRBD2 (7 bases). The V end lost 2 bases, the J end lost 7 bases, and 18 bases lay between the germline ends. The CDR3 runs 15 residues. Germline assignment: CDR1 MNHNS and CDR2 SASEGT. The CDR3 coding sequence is TGTGCCAGCAGTGAACCGGGCGGGGGCCTGGGGGAGCAGTACTTC. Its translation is CASSEPGGGLGEQYF.

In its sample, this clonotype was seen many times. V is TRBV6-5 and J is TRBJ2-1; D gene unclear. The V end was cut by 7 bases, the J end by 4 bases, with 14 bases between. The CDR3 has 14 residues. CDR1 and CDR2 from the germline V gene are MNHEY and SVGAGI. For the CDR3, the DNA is TGTGCCAGCATCCAAGACGGCAGTTACAATGAGCAGTTCTTC. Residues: CASIQDGSYNEQFF.

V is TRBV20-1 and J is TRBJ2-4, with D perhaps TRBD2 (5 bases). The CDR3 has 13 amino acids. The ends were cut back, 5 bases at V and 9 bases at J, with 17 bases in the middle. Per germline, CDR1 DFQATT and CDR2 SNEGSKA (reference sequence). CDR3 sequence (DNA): TGCAGTGCTTCCGGAGCGGCTCATGGCATTCAGTACTTC. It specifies CSASGAAHGIQYF.

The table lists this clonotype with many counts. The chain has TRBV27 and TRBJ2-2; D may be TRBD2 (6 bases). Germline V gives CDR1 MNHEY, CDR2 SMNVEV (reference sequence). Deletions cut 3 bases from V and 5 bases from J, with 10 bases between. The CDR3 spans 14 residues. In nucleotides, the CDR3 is TGTGCCAGCAGTTTGACTAGAGGTACCGGGGAGCTGTTTTTT. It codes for CASSLTRGTGELFF.

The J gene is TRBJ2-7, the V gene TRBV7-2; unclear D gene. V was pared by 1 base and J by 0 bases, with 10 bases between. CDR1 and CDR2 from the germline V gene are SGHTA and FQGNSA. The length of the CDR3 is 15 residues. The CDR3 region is CASSLVADLSYEQYF. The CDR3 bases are TGTGCCAGCAGCTTAGTGGCGGACCTCTCCTACGAGCAGTACTTC. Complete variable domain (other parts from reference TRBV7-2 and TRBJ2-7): GAGVSQSPSNKVTEKGKDVELRCDPISGHTALYWYRQSLGQGLEFLIYFQGNSAPDKSGLPSDRFSAERTGGSVSTLTIQRTQQEDSAVYLCASSLVADLSYEQYFGPGTRLTVT.

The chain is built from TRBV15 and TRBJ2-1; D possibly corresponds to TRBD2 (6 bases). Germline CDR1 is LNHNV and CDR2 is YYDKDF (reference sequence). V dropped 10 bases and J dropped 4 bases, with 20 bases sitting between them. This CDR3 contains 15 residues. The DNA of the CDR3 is TGTGCCAGCAGTGCAACTAGCCCAACTTACAATGAGCAGTTCTTC. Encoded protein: CASSATSPTYNEQFF.

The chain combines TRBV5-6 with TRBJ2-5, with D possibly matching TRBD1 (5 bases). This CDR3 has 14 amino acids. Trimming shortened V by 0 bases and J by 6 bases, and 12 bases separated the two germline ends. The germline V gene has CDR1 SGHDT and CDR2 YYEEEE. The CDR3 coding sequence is TGTGCCAGCAGCTTGGAGTATGGGGCCAAGACCCAGTACTTC. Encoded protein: CASSLEYGAKTQYF. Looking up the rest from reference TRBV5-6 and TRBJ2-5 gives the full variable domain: DAGVTQSPTHLIKTRGQQVTLRCSPKSGHDTVSWYQQALGQGPQFIFQYYEEEERQRGNFPDRFSGHQFPNYSSELNVNALLLGDSALYLCASSLEYGAKTQYFGPGTRLLVL.

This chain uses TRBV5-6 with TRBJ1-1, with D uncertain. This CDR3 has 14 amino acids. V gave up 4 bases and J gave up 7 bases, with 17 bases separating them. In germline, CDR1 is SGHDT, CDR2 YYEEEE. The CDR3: CASSILGSAVEAFF. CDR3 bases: TGTGCCAGCAGCATATTGGGTTCGGCAGTTGAAGCTTTCTTT. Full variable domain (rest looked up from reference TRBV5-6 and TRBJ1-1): DAGVTQSPTHLIKTRGQQVTLRCSPKSGHDTVSWYQQALGQGPQFIFQYYEEEERQRGNFPDRFSGHQFPNYSSELNVNALLLGDSALYLCASSILGSAVEAFFGQGTRLTVV.